Given below is one TCR beta chain in context. Its antigen is currently unknown. This entry comes from a study of T cell responses to AZD1222 COVID-19 vaccine. Measured with immunoSEQ multiplex PCR; TCRdb has only the in-frame clones, and not every one. The repertoire holds approximately 120,000 clones, approximately 86% seen once, with 13% in the top ten. V was clipped by 0 bases and J by 2 bases; unmatched bases: 9. CDR1 and CDR2 (germline): LGHNA, YNFKEQ. CDR3 length: 18 residues. General observations from the study: Nearly half of the spike-specific TCRs reportedly recognize variant regions that carry no mutations. Seropositivity was recorded at baseline in only 6 or 7 AZD1222 recipients. After two AZD1222 doses, spike-specific TCR breadth and depth rose versus day 0.

The clonotype was recovered from an adult in good health. The chain couples TRBV4-2 to TRBJ2-1; 8 nucleotides match TRBD2. Material: peripheral blood, obtained on day 0 of MenACWY control vaccination. The CDR3 coding sequence is TGTGCCAGCAGCCAAGATAGTTGGGCGGGGGGAGCCTACAATGAGCAGTTCTTC. It translates to CASSQDSWAGGAYNEQFF.